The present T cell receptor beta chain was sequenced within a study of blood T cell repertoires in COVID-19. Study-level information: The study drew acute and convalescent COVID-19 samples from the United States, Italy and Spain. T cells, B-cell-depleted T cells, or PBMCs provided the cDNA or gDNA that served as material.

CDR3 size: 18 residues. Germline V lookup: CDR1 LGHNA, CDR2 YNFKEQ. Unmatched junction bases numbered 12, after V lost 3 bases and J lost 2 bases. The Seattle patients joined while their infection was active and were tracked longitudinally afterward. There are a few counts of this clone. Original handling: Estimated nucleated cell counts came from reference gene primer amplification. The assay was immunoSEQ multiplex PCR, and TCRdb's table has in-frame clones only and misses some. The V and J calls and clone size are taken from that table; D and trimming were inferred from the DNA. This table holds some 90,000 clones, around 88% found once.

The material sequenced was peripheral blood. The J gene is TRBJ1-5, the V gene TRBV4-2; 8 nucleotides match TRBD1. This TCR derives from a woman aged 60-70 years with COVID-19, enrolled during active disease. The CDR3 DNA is TGTGCCAGCAGCCAGATCGGGACAGGTCAATCGGGCAATCAGCCCCAGCATTTT. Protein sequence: CASSQIGTGQSGNQPQHF.